Described below is a single T cell receptor (beta chain) sequence and its context. The CDR3 contains 16 residues. V was shortened by 3 bases and J by 4 bases, with 16 bases between the two germline ends. From germline, CDR1 is SGHVS and CDR2 FNYEAQ. The PCR contained 60 Vbeta and 13 Jbeta primers. Method: immunoSEQ multiplex PCR; TCRdb's copy keeps in-frame clones and lacks some. This sample carries about 190,000 clones, around 79% of them seen once, and the ten largest clones take 1.6%. This specimen comes from a study of cytomegalovirus exposure and HLA in healthy donors. The chain joins TRBV7-6 to TRBJ1-3, with D tentatively TRBD1 (5 bases). The material sequenced was PBMCs. The receptor's source is a woman aged 18-30 years in good health and CMV-seronegative. The CDR3 region has the DNA TGTGCCAGCAGCTTGCACCCGGGGGAGTCGGGAAACACCATATATTTT. Residues: CASSLHPGESGNTIYF.